A single sample gave rise to the 18 T cell receptor beta chains below, sequenced in a study of cytomegalovirus exposure and HLA in healthy donors. Only in-frame clones appear in the TCRdb table, and some are missing; sequencing was by immunoSEQ multiplex PCR. The profile shows about 280,000 clones, around 87% of them singletons. Material for sequencing was PBMCs. The receptors come from a woman aged 18-29 years in good health and CMV-seronegative.

This chain links TRBV9 with TRBJ2-3, with TRBD1 as a possible D gene (6 bases). The CDR3 sequence is 15 residues long. In germline, CDR1 is SGDLS, CDR2 YYNGEE. The ends were cut back, 0 bases at V and 5 bases at J, with 13 bases in the middle. The CDR3 nucleotides read TGTGCCAGCAGCGTAGTCGGGACATCGAAAGATACGCAGTATTTT. As protein: CASSVVGTSKDTQYF.

The chain links TRBV29-1 to TRBJ1-1, with 9 bases fitting TRBD1. Germline V gives CDR1 SQVTM, CDR2 ANQGSEA. The V gene end was trimmed by 4 bases and the J gene end by 7 bases; junction bases not matched to a gene: 10. This CDR3 spans 14 amino acids. CDR3 sequence reads: CSVVSGQGKYEAFF. DNA for the CDR3: TGCAGCGTTGTCTCCGGACAGGGGAAGTATGAAGCTTTCTTT.

This clone was picked up a small number of times. The chain is built from TRBV5-1 and TRBJ1-2; no reliable D call. Trimming left V 1 base short and J 2 bases short, with 9 bases between. Per germline, CDR1 SGHRS and CDR2 YFSETQ. The CDR3 sequence is 14 residues long. The CDR3 protein is CASSLPRENYGYTF. In nucleotides, the CDR3 is TGCGCCAGCAGCTTGCCTCGGGAGAACTATGGCTACACCTTC. Using reference TRBV5-1 and TRBJ1-2 for the parts outside the CDR3, the full variable domain is KAGVTQTPRYLIKTRGQQVTLSCSPISGHRSVSWYQQTPGQGLQFLFEYFSETQRNKGNFPGRFSGRQFSNSRSEMNVSTLELGDSALYLCASSLPRENYGYTFGSGTRLTVV.

This clone has a single count. This rearrangement joins TRBV9 to TRBJ2-1, with 7 nucleotides matching TRBD2. J lost 3 bases, V lost 3 bases, and 6 bases had no gene match. Germline V gene data show CDR1 as SGDLS and CDR2 as YYNGEE. This CDR3 is built from 15 residues. This CDR3 is CASSASSGGYNEQFF. CDR3 in DNA: TGTGCCAGCAGCGCGTCTAGCGGCGGCTACAATGAGCAGTTCTTC.

The chain joins TRBV7-2 to TRBJ2-5; 10 bases fit TRBD2. The CDR3 has 15 amino acids. V shed 5 bases, J shed 2 bases, and the junction held 5 bases outside the gene matches. Looked up from germline, CDR1 is SGHTA and CDR2 is FQGNSA. In nucleotides, the CDR3 is TGTGCCAGCAGCCCTAGCGGGAGCCGTCAAGAGACCCAGTACTTC. Encoded protein: CASSPSGSRQETQYF.

The V call is TRBV30, the J call TRBJ2-1; D is ambiguous. Germline V gene lookup returns CDR1 GTSNPN and CDR2 SVGIG (reference sequence). The CDR3 loop spans 14 amino acids. Trimming took 2 bases from V and 3 from J, leaving 11 bases between them. The CDR3, as DNA: TGTGCCTGGAGTTCTGCGGCCTTCTACAATGAGCAGTTCTTC. Its protein is CAWSSAAFYNEQFF.

V and J are TRBV19 and TRBJ2-7, with TRBD1 matching over 7 bases. V shed 6 bases and J 2 bases; nucleotides not matched to a gene: 10. The CDR3 sequence is 15 residues long. Germline V gene sequence: CDR1 LNHDA, CDR2 SQIVND (reference sequence). DNA of the CDR3: TGTGCCAGTAGGGACATGCGACAGGGAGCCTACGAGCAGTACTTC. It translates to CASRDMRQGAYEQYF.

The rearrangement joins TRBV29-1 to TRBJ1-1; D remains ambiguous. The CDR3 runs to 15 residues. Deletions cut 6 bases from V and 1 base from J, with 18 bases between. From germline, CDR1 is SQVTM and CDR2 ANQGSEA. CDR3 DNA: TGCAGCGTCCGATCGGGGAGGACGGGGAACACTGAAGCTTTCTTT. Translation: CSVRSGRTGNTEAFF.

The chain joins TRBV18 to TRBJ2-3; the D gene is possibly TRBD2 (5 bases). The CDR3 is 17 residues long. From germline, CDR1 is KGHSH and CDR2 LQKENI. The V end lost 1 base, the J end lost 2 bases, and 16 bases lay between the germline ends. This CDR3 reads CASSPLPLRADTDTQYF. CDR3 nucleotides: TGTGCCAGCTCACCACTGCCCCTCCGAGCGGACACAGATACGCAGTATTTT.

The count of this clone is one. This rearrangement joins TRBV7-9 to TRBJ1-1, with D unresolved. This CDR3 comprises 11 residues. The V and J ends lost 2 bases and 7 bases respectively, with 5 bases between them. In germline, CDR1 is SEHNR, CDR2 FQNEAQ (reference sequence). CDR3 nucleotides: TGTGCCAGCAGCTTAACAGATGAAGCTTTCTTT. Residues: CASSLTDEAFF.

The chain uses TRBV7-8 and TRBJ2-2, with 7 bases that match TRBD2. The CDR3 totals 15 residues. Trimming took 5 bases from V and 6 from J; bases not matched to a gene: 9. Germline assignment: CDR1 SGHVS and CDR2 FQNEAQ. The CDR3 loop is CASSQGLTHPGELFF. The CDR3 DNA reads TGTGCCAGCAGCCAGGGACTAACGCACCCCGGGGAGCTGTTTTTT.

This rearrangement joins TRBV10-3 to TRBJ2-3; 7 bases line up with TRBD2. Per the germline V gene, CDR1 is ENHRY and CDR2 is SYGVKD. The CDR3 covers 13 residues. V lost 7 bases, J lost 2 bases, and 3 bases stayed unmatched. The CDR3 loop reads CAITSGTTDTQYF. The CDR3 DNA follows: TGTGCCATCACAAGCGGGACCACAGATACGCAGTATTTT.

This sequence joins TRBV20-1 and TRBJ1-2; D is perhaps TRBD1 (5 bases). The germline CDR1 and CDR2 sequences are DFQATT and SNEGSKA (reference sequence). The CDR3 contains 10 residues. The V and J ends lost 8 bases and 8 bases respectively, with 12 bases between them. The DNA for the CDR3 is TGCAGTCCCTCGGGGGGAGGCTACACCTTC. Amino acids: CSPSGGGYTF.

The DNA of the CDR3 is TGTGCCAGTAGCAGAAGGAGGGAAGGTTACGAGCAGTACTTC. Its translation is CASSRRREGYEQYF. The genes are TRBV19 and TRBJ2-7, with D possibly TRBD2 on 6 matching bases. There are 14 residues in the CDR3. Trimming removed 6 bases from V and 4 bases from J, with 16 bases in between. From germline, CDR1 is LNHDA and CDR2 SQIVND (reference sequence).

The chain has TRBV9 and TRBJ2-1; TRBD2 matches at 9 bases. This CDR3 has 18 amino acids. Germline loops: CDR1 SGDLS, CDR2 YYNGEE. With 3 bases clipped from V and 7 bases from J, the junction kept 17 bases outside the gene matches. DNA for the CDR3: TGTGCCAGCAGCGCCAGTTCAGTGGCGGGAGGGATAGGAAATGAGCAGTTCTTC. Translated, it gives CASSASSVAGGIGNEQFF.

DNA for the CDR3: TGTGCCTGGACTATAGGGATTGACAGTACCACTAACTATGGCTACACCTTC. It specifies CAWTIGIDSTTNYGYTF. The V call is TRBV30, the J call TRBJ1-2; a possible D gene is TRBD1 (5 bases). CDR1 is GTSNPN and CDR2 is SVGIG in the germline V gene (reference sequence). The CDR3 contains 17 residues. Trimming shortened V by 4 bases and J by 0 bases, and 21 bases separated the two germline ends.

This chain uses TRBV6-5 with TRBJ2-1; D gene unclear. There are 15 residues in the CDR3. CDR1 is MNHEY and CDR2 is SVGAGI in the germline V gene. Trimming stripped 2 bases from V and 5 bases from J, with 13 bases between. CDR3 sequence: CASSYRPVRNNEQFF. CDR3 coding DNA: TGTGCCAGCAGTTACCGGCCTGTGAGGAACAATGAGCAGTTCTTC.

This chain joins TRBV19 and TRBJ2-7, with D perhaps TRBD1 (6 bases). Germline loops: CDR1 LNHDA, CDR2 SQIVND (reference sequence). The V end was cut by 6 bases, the J end by 4 bases, with 16 bases between. The CDR3 runs 14 residues. CDR3 in DNA: TGTGCCAGTAGCCTCACCCAGGGGAGTTACGAGCAGTACTTC. Protein: CASSLTQGSYEQYF.